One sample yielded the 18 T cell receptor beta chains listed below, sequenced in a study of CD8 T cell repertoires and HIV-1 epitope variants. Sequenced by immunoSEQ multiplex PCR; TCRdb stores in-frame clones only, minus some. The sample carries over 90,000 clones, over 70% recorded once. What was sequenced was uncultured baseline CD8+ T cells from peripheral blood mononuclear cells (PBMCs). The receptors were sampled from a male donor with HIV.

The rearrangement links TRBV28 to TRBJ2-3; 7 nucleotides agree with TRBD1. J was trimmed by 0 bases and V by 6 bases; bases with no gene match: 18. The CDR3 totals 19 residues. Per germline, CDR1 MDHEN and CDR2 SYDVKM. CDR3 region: CASSSILQGTPTSTDTQYF. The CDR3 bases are TGTGCCAGCAGCTCAATTCTACAGGGGACCCCAACTAGCACAGATACGCAGTATTTT.

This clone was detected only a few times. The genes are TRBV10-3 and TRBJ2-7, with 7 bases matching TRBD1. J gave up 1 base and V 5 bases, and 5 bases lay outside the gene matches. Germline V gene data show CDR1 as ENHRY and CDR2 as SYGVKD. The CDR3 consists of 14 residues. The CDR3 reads CAISFGTVSYEQYF. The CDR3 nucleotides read TGTGCCATCAGTTTTGGGACAGTGTCCTACGAGCAGTACTTC.

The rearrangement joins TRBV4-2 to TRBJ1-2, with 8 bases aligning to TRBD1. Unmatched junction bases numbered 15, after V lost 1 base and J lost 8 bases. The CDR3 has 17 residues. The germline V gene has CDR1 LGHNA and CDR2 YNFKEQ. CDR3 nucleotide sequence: TGTGCCAGCAGCCAAGGGGTAGGACAGGGTGACTTCGGAGGCTACACCTTC. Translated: CASSQGVGQGDFGGYTF.

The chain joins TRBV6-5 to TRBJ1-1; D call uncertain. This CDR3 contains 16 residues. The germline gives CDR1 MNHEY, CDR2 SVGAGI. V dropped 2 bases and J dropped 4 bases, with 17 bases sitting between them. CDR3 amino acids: CASSYESPGGSTEAFF. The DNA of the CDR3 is TGTGCCAGCAGTTACGAATCCCCAGGTGGGAGCACTGAAGCTTTCTTT.

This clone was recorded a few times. The CDR3 coding sequence is TGCAGCGTTGTGCGGGGCAGGAGCACTGAAGCTTTCTTT. This codes for CSVVRGRSTEAFF. The rearrangement links TRBV29-1 to TRBJ1-1; weak D call: TRBD1 (5 bases). The CDR3 consists of 13 residues. Per germline, CDR1 SQVTM and CDR2 ANQGSEA. V lost 4 bases and J 4 bases, leaving 13 bases between the germline ends.

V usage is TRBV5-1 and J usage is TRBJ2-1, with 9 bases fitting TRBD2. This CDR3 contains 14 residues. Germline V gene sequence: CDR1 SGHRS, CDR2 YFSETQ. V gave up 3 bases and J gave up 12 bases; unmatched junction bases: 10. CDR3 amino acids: CASSWTSAGGGQFF. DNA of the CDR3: TGCGCCAGCAGCTGGACTAGCGCAGGCGGTGGGCAGTTCTTC.

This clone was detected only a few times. The CDR3 is CASSQDEFWNGYTF. CDR3 bases: TGTGCCAGCAGCCAAGATGAGTTCTGGAATGGCTACACCTTC. This chain connects TRBV14 to TRBJ1-2; D remains unclear. Germline values: CDR1 SGHDN, CDR2 FVKESK. This CDR3 is built from 14 residues. Trimming took 0 bases from V and 6 from J, leaving 11 bases between them. Filled out from reference TRBV14 and TRBJ1-2, the complete variable domain reads EAGVTQFPSHSVIEKGQTVTLRCDPISGHDNLYWYRRVMGKEIKFLLHFVKESKQDESGMPNNRFLAERTGGTYSTLKVQPAELEDSGVYFCASSQDEFWNGYTFGSGTRLTVV.

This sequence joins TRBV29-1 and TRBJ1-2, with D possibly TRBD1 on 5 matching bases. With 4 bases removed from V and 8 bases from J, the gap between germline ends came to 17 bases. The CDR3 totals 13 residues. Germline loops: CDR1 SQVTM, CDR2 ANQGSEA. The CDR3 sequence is CSVGDPTGEGYTF. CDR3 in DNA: TGCAGCGTTGGGGACCCCACGGGGGAAGGCTACACCTTC.

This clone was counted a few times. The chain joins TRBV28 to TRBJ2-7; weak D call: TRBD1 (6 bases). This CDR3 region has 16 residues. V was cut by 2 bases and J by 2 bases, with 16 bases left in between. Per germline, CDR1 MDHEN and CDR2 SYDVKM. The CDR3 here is CASSLNWGHPAYEQYF. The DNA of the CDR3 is TGTGCCAGCAGTTTAAACTGGGGACACCCGGCCTACGAGCAGTACTTC. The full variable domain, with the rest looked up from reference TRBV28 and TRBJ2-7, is DVKVTQSSRYLVKRTGEKVFLECVQDMDHENMFWYRQDPGLGLRLIYFSYDVKMKEKGDIPEGYSVSREKKERFSLILESASTNQTSMYLCASSLNWGHPAYEQYFGPGTRLTVT.

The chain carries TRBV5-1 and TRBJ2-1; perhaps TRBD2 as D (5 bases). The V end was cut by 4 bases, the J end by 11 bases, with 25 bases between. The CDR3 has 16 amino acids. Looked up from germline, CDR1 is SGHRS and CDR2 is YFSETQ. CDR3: CASSLSPAGPSVKQFF. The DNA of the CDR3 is TGCGCCAGCAGCCTGTCCCCCGCGGGTCCCAGCGTTAAGCAGTTCTTC. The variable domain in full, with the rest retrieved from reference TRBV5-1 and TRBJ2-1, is KAGVTQTPRYLIKTRGQQVTLSCSPISGHRSVSWYQQTPGQGLQFLFEYFSETQRNKGNFPGRFSGRQFSNSRSEMNVSTLELGDSALYLCASSLSPAGPSVKQFFGPGTRLTVL.

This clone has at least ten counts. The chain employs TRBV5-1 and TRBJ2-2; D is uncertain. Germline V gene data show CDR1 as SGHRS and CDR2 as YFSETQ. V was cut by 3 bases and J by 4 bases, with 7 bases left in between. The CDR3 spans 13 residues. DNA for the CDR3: TGCGCCAGCAGCTCGGCCCTCACCGGGGAGCTGTTTTTT. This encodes CASSSALTGELFF.

This chain's CDR3 is CASSLEGLAGGQETQYF. DNA of the CDR3: TGCGCCAGCAGCTTGGAGGGACTAGCGGGCGGTCAAGAGACCCAGTACTTC. This chain links TRBV5-1 with TRBJ2-5; 12 bases line up with TRBD2. This CDR3 contains 17 residues. Per germline, CDR1 SGHRS and CDR2 YFSETQ. Unmatched junction bases numbered 5, after V lost 0 bases and J lost 2 bases.

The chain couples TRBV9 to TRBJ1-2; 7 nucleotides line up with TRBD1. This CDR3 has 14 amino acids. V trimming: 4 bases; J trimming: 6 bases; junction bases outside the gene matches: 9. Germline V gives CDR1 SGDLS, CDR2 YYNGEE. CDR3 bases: TGTGCCAGCAGCTATCGGGACAGCGGGGATGGCTACACCTTC. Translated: CASSYRDSGDGYTF.

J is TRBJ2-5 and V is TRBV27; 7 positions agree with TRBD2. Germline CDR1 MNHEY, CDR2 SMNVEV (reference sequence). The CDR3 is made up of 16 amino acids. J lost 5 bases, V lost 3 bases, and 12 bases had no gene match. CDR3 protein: CASSLKLATRGETQYF. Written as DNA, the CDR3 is TGTGCCAGCAGTTTGAAGTTAGCGACGCGGGGGGAGACCCAGTACTTC.

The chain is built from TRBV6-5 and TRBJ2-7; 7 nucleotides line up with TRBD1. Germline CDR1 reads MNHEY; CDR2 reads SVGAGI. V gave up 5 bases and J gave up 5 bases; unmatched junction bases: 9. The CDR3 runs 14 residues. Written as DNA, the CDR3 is TGTGCCAGCAGTAACCCCTCGACAGGGAACGAGCAGTACTTC. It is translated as CASSNPSTGNEQYF.

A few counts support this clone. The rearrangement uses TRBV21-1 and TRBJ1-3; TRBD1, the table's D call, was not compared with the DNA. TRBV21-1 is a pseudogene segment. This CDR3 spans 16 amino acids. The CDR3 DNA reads TGTGCCAGCAGCACAGGACAGCTCAACTCTGGAAACACCATATATTTT. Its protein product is CASSTGQLNSGNTIYF.

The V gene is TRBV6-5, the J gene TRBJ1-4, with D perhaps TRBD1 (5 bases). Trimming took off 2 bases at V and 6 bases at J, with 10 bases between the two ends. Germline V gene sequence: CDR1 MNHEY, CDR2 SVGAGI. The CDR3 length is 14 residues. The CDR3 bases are TGTGCCAGCAGTTACACCTGGGGGGATGAAAAACTGTTTTTT. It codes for CASSYTWGDEKLFF.

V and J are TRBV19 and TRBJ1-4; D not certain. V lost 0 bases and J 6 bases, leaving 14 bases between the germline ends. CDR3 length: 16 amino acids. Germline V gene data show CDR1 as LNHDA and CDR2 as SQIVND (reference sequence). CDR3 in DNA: TGTGCCAGTAGTATAGAGAGAGGAGGGAGCGATGAAAAACTGTTTTTT. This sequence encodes CASSIERGGSDEKLFF.